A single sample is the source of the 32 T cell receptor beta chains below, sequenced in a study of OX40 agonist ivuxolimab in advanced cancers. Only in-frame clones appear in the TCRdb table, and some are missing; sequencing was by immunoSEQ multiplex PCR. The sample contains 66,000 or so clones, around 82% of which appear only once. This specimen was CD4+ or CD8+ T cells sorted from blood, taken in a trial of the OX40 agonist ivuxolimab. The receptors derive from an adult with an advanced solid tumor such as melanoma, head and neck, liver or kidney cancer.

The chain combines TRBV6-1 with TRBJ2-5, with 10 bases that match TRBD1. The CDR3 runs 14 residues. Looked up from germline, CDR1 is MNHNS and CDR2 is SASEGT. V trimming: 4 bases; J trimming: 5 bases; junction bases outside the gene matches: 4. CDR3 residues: CASSGQGAGETQYF. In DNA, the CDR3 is TGTGCCAGCAGTGGACAGGGGGCCGGGGAGACCCAGTACTTC.

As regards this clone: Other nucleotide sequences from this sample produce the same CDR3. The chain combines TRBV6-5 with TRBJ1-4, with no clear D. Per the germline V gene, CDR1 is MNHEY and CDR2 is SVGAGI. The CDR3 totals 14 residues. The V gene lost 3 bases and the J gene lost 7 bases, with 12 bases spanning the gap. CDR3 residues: CASSYLGAGEKLFF. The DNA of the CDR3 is TGTGCCAGCAGTTATCTGGGCGCGGGTGAAAAACTGTTTTTT.

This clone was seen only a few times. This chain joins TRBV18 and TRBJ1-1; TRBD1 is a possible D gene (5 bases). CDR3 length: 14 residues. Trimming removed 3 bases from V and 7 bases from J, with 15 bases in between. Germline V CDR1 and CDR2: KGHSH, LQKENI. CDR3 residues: CASSPSRLGHEAFF. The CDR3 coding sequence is TGTGCCAGCTCACCGAGTCGTTTGGGGCATGAAGCTTTCTTT.

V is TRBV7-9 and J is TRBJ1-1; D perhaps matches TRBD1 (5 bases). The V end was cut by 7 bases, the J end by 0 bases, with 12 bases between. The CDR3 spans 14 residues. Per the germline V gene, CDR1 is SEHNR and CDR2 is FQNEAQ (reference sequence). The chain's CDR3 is CASTLDTVNTEAFF. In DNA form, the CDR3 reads TGTGCCAGCACCCTGGACACAGTGAACACTGAAGCTTTCTTT.

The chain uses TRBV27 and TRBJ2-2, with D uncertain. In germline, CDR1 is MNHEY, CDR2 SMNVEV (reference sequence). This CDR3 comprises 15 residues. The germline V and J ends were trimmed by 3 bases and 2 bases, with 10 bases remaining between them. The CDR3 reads CASSFETPNTGELFF. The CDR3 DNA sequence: TGTGCCAGCAGTTTCGAGACACCTAACACCGGGGAGCTGTTTTTT.

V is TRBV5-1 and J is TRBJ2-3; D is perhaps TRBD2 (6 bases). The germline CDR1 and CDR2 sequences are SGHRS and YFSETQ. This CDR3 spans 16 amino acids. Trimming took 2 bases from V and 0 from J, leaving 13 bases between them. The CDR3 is CASSFLGGSSTDTQYF. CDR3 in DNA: TGCGCCAGCAGCTTCTTGGGGGGATCTAGCACAGATACGCAGTATTTT.

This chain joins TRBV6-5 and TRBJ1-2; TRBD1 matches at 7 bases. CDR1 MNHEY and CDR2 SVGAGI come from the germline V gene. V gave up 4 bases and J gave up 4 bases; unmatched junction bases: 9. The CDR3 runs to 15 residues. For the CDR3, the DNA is TGTGCCAGCAGTTTAAATGCGGGACAGAGCTATGGCTACACCTTC. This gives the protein CASSLNAGQSYGYTF.

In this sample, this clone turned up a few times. This chain's CDR3 is CSVHGEKLPHNEQFF. Written as DNA, the CDR3 is TGCAGCGTTCACGGGGAAAAGTTACCGCACAATGAGCAGTTCTTC. This chain joins TRBV29-1 and TRBJ2-1; possibly TRBD2 for D (5 bases). V lost 5 bases to trimming and J lost 5 bases, with 19 bases between them. The CDR3 is 15 residues long. Per germline, CDR1 SQVTM and CDR2 ANQGSEA.

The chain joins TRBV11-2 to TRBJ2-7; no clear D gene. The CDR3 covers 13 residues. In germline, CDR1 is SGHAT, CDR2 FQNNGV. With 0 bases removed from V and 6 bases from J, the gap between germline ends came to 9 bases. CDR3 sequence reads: CASSLDRVGEQYF. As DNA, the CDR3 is TGTGCCAGCAGCTTAGATAGAGTCGGCGAGCAGTACTTC.

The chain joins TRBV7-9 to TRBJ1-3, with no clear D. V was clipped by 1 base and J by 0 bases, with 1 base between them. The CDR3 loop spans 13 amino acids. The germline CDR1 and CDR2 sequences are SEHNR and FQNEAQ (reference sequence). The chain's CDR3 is CASSLGSGNTIYF. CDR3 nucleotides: TGTGCCAGCAGCTTAGGCTCTGGAAACACCATATATTTT.

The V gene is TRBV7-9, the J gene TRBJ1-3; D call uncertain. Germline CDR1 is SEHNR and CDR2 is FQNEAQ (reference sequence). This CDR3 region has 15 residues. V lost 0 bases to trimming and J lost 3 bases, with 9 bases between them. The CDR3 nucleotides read TGTGCCAGCAGCTTAGCGGCATCGGGTGGAAACACCATATATTTT. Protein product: CASSLAASGGNTIYF.

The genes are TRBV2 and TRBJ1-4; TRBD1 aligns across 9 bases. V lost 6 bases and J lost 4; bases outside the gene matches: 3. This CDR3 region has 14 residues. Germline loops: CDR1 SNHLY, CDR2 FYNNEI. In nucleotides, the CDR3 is TGTGCCAGCAGGGCGGACAGGGGTAATGAAAAACTGTTTTTT. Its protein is CASRADRGNEKLFF.

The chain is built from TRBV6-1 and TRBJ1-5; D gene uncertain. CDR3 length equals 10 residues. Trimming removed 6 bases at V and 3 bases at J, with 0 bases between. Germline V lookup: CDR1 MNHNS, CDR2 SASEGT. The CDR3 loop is CASSNQPQHF. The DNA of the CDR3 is TGTGCCAGCAGCAATCAGCCCCAGCATTTT.

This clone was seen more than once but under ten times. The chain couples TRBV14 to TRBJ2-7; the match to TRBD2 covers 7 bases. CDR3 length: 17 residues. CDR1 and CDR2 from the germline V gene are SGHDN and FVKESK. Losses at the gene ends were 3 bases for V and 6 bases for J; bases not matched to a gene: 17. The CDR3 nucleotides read TGTGCCAGCAGCCACCGAGCGGGACTACCGCCGGTCTGCGAGCAGTACTTC. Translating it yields CASSHRAGLPPVCEQYF.

This chain's CDR3 is CASSKKGGRAGEQFF. The CDR3 region has the DNA TGTGCCAGTAGTAAAAAAGGCGGGAGAGCGGGTGAGCAGTTCTTC. The J gene is TRBJ2-1, the V gene TRBV19; 7 nucleotides match TRBD2. The CDR3 is made up of 15 amino acids. Germline V lookup: CDR1 LNHDA, CDR2 SQIVND (reference sequence). After removal of 4 bases from V and 9 bases from J, the junction contained 12 bases not matched to a gene.

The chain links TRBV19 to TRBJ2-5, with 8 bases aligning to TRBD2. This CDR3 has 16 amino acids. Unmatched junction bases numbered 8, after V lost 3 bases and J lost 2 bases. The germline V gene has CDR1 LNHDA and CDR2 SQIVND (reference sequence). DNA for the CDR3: TGTGCCAGTAGTATGAAAAGCGGGAGTAGACAAGAGACCCAGTACTTC. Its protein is CASSMKSGSRQETQYF. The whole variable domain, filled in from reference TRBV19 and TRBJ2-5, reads DGGITQSPKYLFRKEGQNVTLSCEQNLNHDAMYWYRQDPGQGLRLIYYSQIVNDFQKGDIAEGYSVSREKKESFPLTVTSAQKNPTAFYLCASSMKSGSRQETQYFGPGTRLLVL.

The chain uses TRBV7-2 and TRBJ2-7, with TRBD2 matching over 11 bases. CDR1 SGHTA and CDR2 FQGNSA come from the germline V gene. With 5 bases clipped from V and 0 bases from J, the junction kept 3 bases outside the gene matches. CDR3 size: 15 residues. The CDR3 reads CASSEGLADSYEQYF. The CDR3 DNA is TGTGCCAGCAGCGAGGGACTAGCGGACTCCTACGAGCAGTACTTC.

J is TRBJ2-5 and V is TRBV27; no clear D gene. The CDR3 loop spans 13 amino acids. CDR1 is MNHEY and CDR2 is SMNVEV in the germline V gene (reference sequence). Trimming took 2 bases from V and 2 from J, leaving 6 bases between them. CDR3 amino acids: CASSLLGQETQYF. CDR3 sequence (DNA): TGTGCCAGCAGTTTACTGGGACAAGAGACCCAGTACTTC.

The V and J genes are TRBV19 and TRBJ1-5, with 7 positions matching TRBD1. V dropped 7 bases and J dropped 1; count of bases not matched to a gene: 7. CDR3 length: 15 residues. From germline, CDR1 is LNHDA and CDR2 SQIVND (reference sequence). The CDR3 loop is CASTIDRVSNQPQHF. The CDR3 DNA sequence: TGTGCCAGTACTATCGACAGGGTGAGCAATCAGCCCCAGCATTTT.

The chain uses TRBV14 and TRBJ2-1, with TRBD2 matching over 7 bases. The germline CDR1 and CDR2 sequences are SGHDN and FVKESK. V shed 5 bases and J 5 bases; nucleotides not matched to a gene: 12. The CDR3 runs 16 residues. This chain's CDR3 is CASSNLLRGSHNEQFF. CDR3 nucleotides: TGTGCCAGCAGCAACCTCCTGCGGGGGTCCCACAATGAGCAGTTCTTC. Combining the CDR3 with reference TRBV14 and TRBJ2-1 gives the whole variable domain EAGVTQFPSHSVIEKGQTVTLRCDPISGHDNLYWYRRVMGKEIKFLLHFVKESKQDESGMPNNRFLAERTGGTYSTLKVQPAELEDSGVYFCASSNLLRGSHNEQFFGPGTRLTVL.

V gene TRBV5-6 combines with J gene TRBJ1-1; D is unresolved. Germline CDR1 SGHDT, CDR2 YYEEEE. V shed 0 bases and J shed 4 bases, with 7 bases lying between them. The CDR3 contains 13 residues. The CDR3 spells CASSLAQSTEAFF. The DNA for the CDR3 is TGTGCCAGCAGCTTGGCGCAGAGCACTGAAGCTTTCTTT.

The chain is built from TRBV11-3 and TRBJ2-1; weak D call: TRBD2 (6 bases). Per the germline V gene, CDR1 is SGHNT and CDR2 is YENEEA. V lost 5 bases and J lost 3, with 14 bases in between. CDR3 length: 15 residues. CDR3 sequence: CASSLDSGYYNEQFF. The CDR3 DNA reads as TGTGCCAGCAGCCTCGATAGCGGATACTACAATGAGCAGTTCTTC.

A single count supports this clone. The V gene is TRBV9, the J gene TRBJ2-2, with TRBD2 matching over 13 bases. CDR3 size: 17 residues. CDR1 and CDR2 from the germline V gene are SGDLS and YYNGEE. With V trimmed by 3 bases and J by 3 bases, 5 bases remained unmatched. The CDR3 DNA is TGTGCCAGCAGCGGGACTAGCGGGAGTAGGTACACCGGGGAGCTGTTTTTT. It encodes CASSGTSGSRYTGELFF.

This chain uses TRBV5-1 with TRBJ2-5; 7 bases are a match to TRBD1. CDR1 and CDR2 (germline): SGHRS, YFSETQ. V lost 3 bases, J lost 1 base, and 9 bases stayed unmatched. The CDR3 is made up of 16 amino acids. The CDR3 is CASSSGTDYSQETQYF. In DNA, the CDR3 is TGCGCCAGCAGCTCCGGGACAGACTACTCCCAAGAGACCCAGTACTTC.

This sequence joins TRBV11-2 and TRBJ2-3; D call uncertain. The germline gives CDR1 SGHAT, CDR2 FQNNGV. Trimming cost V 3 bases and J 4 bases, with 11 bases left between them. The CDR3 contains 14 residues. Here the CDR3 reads CASSFRTDPDTQYF. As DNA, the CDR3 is TGTGCCAGCAGCTTCCGTACAGATCCAGATACGCAGTATTTT.

CDR3 in DNA: TGTGCCAGCGGGACTTCCGGGACTAGCGGCAACAATGAGCAGTTCTTC. It specifies CASGTSGTSGNNEQFF. The genes are TRBV2 and TRBJ2-1, with 11 bases fitting TRBD2. CDR1 is SNHLY and CDR2 is FYNNEI in the germline V gene. This CDR3 has 16 amino acids. The junction had 11 bases not matched to a gene; V was cut back by 8 bases and J by 5 bases.

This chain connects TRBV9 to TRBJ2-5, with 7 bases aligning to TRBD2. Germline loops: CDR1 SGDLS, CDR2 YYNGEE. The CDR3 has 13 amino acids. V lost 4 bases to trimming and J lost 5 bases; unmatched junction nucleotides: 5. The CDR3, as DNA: TGTGCCAGCAGCAAGACTAGCCAGGAGACCCAGTACTTC. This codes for CASSKTSQETQYF.

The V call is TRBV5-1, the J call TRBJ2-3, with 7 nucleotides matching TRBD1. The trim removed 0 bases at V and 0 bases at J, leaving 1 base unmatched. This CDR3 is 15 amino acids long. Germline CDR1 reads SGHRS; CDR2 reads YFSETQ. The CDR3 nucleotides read TGCGCCAGCAGCTTGGAGACAGGGAGCACAGATACGCAGTATTTT. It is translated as CASSLETGSTDTQYF. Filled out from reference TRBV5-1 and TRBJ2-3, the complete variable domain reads KAGVTQTPRYLIKTRGQQVTLSCSPISGHRSVSWYQQTPGQGLQFLFEYFSETQRNKGNFPGRFSGRQFSNSRSEMNVSTLELGDSALYLCASSLETGSTDTQYFGPGTRLTVL.

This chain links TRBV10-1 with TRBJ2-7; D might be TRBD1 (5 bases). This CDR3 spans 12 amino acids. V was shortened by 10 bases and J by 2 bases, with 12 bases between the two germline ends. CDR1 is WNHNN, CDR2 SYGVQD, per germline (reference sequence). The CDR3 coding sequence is TGCGCCAACGGGCAGGGCCCCTACGAGCAGTACTTC. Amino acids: CANGQGPYEQYF.

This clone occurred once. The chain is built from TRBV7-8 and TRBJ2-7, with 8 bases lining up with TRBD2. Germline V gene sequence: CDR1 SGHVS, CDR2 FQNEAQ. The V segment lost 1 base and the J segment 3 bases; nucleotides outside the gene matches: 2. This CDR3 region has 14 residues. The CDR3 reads CASSLDREGYEQYF. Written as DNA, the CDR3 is TGTGCCAGCAGCTTAGACCGGGAGGGCTACGAGCAGTACTTC.

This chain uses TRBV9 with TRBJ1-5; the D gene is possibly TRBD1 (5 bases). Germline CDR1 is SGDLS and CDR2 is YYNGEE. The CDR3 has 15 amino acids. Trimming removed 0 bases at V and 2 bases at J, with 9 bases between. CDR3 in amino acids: CASSVGQGGNQPQHF. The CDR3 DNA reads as TGTGCCAGCAGCGTAGGTCAGGGAGGCAATCAGCCCCAGCATTTT.

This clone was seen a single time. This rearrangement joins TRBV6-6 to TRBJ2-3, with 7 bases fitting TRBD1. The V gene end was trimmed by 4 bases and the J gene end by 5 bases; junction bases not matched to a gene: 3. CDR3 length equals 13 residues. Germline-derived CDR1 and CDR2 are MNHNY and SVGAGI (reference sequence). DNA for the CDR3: TGTGCCAGCAGTTCCACAGGGGAAGATACGCAGTATTTT. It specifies CASSSTGEDTQYF.